The TCR beta chain under discussion was sequenced for a study of cytomegalovirus exposure and HLA in healthy donors. Germline CDR1 MGHDK, CDR2 SYGVNS. The V and J ends lost 10 bases and 4 bases, in that order; junction bases with no gene match: 12. The CDR3 is 15 residues long. Profiling relied on immunoSEQ multiplex PCR, and the TCRdb table lists in-frame clones only, not all of them. The sample carries roughly 50,000 clones, around 90% recorded once. Separate from the roughly 720-subject first cohort, the roughly 120-subject validation cohort was the one that the donors belonged to. Regarding the study as a whole: Some public TCRs appeared in many individuals, while most sequences were rare.

Comments on this clone: The antigen is not known.

The sequenced material came from PBMCs. The origin of this receptor is a young woman in good health and CMV-seropositive. The chain uses TRBV25-1 and TRBJ2-1; 8 nucleotides agree with TRBD1. The CDR3: CATSRGHAGYNEQFF. The CDR3 DNA reads as TGTGCCACCTCCAGGGGGCATGCCGGGTACAATGAGCAGTTCTTC. Combining the CDR3 with reference TRBV25-1 and TRBJ2-1 gives the whole variable domain EADIYQTPRYLVIGTGKKITLECSQTMGHDKMYWYQQDPGMELHLIHYSYGVNSTEKGDLSSESTVSRIRTEHFPLTLESARPSHTSQYLCATSRGHAGYNEQFFGPGTRLTVL.